This TCR beta chain was sequenced for a study of PD-1 blockade in classical Hodgkin lymphoma. Time point specified: cycle 4 day 1 (C4D1), after 5 to 7 weeks of nivolumab. Every patient had relapsed following autologous stem cell transplantation, and cohorts differed in brentuximab vedotin exposure. This table comes from immunoSEQ multiplex PCR, and its TCRdb copy is limited to in-frame clones, with some not included. The sample gives about 90,000 clones, 65% to 85% of which show up once; 15% to 20% is in the top ten. Study observations and caveats: The study found complete responders had baseline diversity similar to newly diagnosed patients. Why the repertoires differ is still unclear, perhaps disease activity or prior therapy. Significantly greater TCR diversity emerged by C4D1 in CD4+ cells but not CD8+ cells. Newly diagnosed patients reportedly had lower baseline TCR diversity than healthy donors.

To note about this clone: Its antigen is unidentified.

The sequencing here drew on peripheral blood mononuclear cells (PBMCs), taken before the fourth cycle of nivolumab. The sequence came from a human donor with classical Hodgkin lymphoma.

DNA of the CDR3: TGTGCCTGGAGTGTAGATGAGGCGGCCGGATGGACTGAAGCTTTCTTT. This sequence encodes CAWSVDEAAGWTEAFF. J is TRBJ1-1 and V is TRBV30, with no clear D. The CDR3 has 16 amino acids. Trimming cost V 0 bases and J 5 bases, with 19 bases left between them. CDR1 and CDR2 (germline): GTSNPN, SVGIG (reference sequence).